What follows are 3 T cell receptor beta chains derived from one specimen sequenced in a study of T cells in Graves' hyperthyroidism and ophthalmopathy. Researchers amplified the TCR beta CDR3 regions from RNA transcripts. First-round RT-PCR of the TCR CDR3 relied on the HTBI primer set. One entry per CDR3 protein, called by TCRdb with MiXCR from the multiplex PCR reads. The repertoire holds fewer than 650,000 distinct CDR3 sequences, with 13% to 15% as singletons. Sample: blood. These receptors were obtained from a woman aged 18-35 years with Graves' ophthalmopathy.

This clonotype was observed at least ten times. The genes are TRBV20-1 and TRBJ2-5, with 7 bases identical to TRBD2. Germline CDR1 and CDR2: DFQATT and SNEGSKA (reference sequence). Germline trimming cut 2 bases from V and 4 bases from J; bases unmatched to any gene: 13. The CDR3 loop spans 16 amino acids. The CDR3 DNA follows: TGCAGTGCTAGACCTGCAGCAGGACTAGTCGGAGAGACCCAGTACTTC. It codes for CSARPAAGLVGETQYF.

This clonotype has ten or more counts. The rearrangement uses TRBV6-4 and TRBJ2-1; D is perhaps TRBD1 (5 bases). The CDR3 is 14 residues long. The V gene's germline CDR1 is MRHNA and CDR2 SNTAGT. Trimming pared 4 bases from V and 5 bases from J, leaving 12 bases between. For the CDR3, the DNA is TGTGCCAGCAGTGGATGGGCAGGGAACAATGAGCAGTTCTTC. Residues: CASSGWAGNNEQFF.

This clonotype was detected a few times. This chain connects TRBV19 to TRBJ2-5; 8 nucleotides align to TRBD2. The CDR3 consists of 15 residues. Trimming cost V 1 base and J 5 bases; bases outside gene matches: 6. Germline lookup yields CDR1 LNHDA and CDR2 SQIVND (reference sequence). The CDR3 nucleotides are TGTGCCAGTAGTATAGGTTCGGGGGGGTGGGAGACCCAGTACTTC. It yields the protein CASSIGSGGWETQYF. The whole variable domain, remainder taken from reference TRBV19 and TRBJ2-5, is DGGITQSPKYLFRKEGQNVTLSCEQNLNHDAMYWYRQDPGQGLRLIYYSQIVNDFQKGDIAEGYSVSREKKESFPLTVTSAQKNPTAFYLCASSIGSGGWETQYFGPGTRLLVL.